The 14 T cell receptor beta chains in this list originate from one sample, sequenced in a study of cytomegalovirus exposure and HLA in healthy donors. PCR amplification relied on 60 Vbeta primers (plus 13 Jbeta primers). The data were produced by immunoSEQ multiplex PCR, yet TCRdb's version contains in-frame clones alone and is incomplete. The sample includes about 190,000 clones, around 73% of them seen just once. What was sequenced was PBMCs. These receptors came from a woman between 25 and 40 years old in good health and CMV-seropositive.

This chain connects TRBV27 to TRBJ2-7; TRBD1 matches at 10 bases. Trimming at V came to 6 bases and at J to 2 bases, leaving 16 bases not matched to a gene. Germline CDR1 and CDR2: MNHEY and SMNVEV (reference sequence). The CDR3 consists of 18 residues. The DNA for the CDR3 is TGTGCCAGCAGACCCCCCATACTAGGGACAGGGGAACCCTACGAGCAGTACTTC. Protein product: CASRPPILGTGEPYEQYF.

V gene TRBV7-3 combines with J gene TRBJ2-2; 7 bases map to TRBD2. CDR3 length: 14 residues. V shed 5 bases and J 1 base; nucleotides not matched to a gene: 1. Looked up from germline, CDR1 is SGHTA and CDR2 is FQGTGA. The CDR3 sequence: CASSASGNTGELFF. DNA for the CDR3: TGTGCCAGCAGCGCTAGCGGGAACACCGGGGAGCTGTTTTTT.

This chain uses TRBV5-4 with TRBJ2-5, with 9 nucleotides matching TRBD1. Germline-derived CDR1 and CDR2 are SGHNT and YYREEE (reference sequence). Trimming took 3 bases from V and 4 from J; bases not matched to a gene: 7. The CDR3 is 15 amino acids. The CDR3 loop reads CASSWRQGEGETQYF. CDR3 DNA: TGTGCCAGCAGCTGGCGACAGGGGGAGGGAGAGACCCAGTACTTC.

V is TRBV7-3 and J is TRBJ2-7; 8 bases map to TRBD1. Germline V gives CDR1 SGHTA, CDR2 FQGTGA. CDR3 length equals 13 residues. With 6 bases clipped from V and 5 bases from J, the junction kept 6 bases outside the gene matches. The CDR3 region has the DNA TGTGCCAGCAGTACGACAGGGGCCAACGAGCAGTACTTC. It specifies CASSTTGANEQYF.

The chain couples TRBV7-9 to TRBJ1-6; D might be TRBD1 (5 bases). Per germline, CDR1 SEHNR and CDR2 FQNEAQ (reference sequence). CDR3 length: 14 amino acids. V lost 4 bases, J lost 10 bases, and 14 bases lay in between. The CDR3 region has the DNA TGTGCCAGCAGCTCGGACATATCCAGATCACCCCTCCACTTT. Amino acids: CASSSDISRSPLHF.

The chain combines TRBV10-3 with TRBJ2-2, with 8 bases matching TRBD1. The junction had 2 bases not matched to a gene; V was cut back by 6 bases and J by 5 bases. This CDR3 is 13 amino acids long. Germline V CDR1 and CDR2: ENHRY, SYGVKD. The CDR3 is CAIRDRETGELFF. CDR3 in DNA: TGTGCCATCAGGGACAGGGAGACCGGGGAGCTGTTTTTT.

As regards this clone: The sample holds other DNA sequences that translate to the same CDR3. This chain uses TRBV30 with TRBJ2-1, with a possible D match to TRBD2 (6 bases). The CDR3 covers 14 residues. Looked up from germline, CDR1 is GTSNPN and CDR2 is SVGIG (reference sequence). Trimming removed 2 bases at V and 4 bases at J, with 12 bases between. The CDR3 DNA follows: TGTGCCTGGAGTCGGAGGGCTTGGTACAATGAGCAGTTCTTC. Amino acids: CAWSRRAWYNEQFF.

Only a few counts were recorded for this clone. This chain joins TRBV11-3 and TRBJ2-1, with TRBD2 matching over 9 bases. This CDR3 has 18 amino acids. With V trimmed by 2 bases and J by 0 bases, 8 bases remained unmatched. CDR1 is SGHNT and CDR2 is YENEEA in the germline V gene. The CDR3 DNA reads TGTGCCAGCAGCTTATTTAGCGGGGGCGCGAGCTCCTACAATGAGCAGTTCTTC. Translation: CASSLFSGGASSYNEQFF.

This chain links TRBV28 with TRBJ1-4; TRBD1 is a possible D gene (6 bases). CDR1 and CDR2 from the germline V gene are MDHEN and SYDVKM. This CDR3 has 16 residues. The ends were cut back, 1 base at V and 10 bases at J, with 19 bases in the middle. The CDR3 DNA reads TGTGCCAGCAGTTTATCTCGGGGGGGCCAACTCGGAAAACTGTTTTTT. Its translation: CASSLSRGGQLGKLFF.

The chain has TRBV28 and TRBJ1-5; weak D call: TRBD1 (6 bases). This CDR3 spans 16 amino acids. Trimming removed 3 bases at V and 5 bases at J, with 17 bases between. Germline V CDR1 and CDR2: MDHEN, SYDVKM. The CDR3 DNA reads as TGTGCCAGCAGTTTGATGGACAGCGCCCGATATCAGCCCCAGCATTTT. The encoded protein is CASSLMDSARYQPQHF.

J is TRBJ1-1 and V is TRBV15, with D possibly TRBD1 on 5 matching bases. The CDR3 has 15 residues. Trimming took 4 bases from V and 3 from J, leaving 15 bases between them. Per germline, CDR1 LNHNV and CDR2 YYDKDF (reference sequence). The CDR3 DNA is TGTGCCACCAGCACCACTGGGGGGTTCGACACTGAAGCTTTCTTT. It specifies CATSTTGGFDTEAFF.

For the CDR3, the DNA is TGTGCCAGCAGCTTATGGGTTAGGGCTAGCGGGGCCAAGACCCAGTACTTC. Translated, it gives CASSLWVRASGAKTQYF. This chain connects TRBV7-9 to TRBJ2-5; TRBD2 agrees at 9 bases. Germline V lookup: CDR1 SEHNR, CDR2 FQNEAQ (reference sequence). V lost 2 bases to trimming and J lost 6 bases; unmatched junction nucleotides: 13. There are 17 residues in the CDR3.

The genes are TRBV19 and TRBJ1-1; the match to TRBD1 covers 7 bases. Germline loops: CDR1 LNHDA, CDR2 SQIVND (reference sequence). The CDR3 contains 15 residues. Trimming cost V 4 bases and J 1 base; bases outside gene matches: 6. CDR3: CASSNRQGPNTEAFF. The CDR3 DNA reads TGTGCCAGTAGTAACCGACAGGGTCCGAACACTGAAGCTTTCTTT. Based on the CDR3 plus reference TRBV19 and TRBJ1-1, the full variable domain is DGGITQSPKYLFRKEGQNVTLSCEQNLNHDAMYWYRQDPGQGLRLIYYSQIVNDFQKGDIAEGYSVSREKKESFPLTVTSAQKNPTAFYLCASSNRQGPNTEAFFGQGTRLTVV.

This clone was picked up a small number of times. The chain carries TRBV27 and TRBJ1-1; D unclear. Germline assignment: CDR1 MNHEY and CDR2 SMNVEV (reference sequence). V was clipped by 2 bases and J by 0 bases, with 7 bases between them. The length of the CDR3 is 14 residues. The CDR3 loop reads CASSLRTLNTEAFF. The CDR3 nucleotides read TGTGCCAGCAGTTTAAGGACTCTGAACACTGAAGCTTTCTTT.